This T cell receptor (beta chain) was documented in a study of early T cells in non-severe SARS-CoV-2 infection. Study information: Unsorted whole blood bulk RNA was sequenced, with unpaired chains.

The CDR3 is 14 residues long. Per the germline V gene, CDR1 is SGHRS and CDR2 is YFSETQ. Deletions cut 0 bases from V and 7 bases from J, with 11 bases between. Points from the study as a whole: VDJdb matches were skewed toward anti-spike CD8 T cell responses.

The TCR library protocol attached unique molecular identifiers to the individual cDNA molecules. TCRdb used MiXCR to reprocess the 5' RACE reads, holding one entry per CDR3 protein. The table shows some 80,000 distinct CDR3 sequences, with 10% to 15% occurring only once. With respect to this clonotype: What it recognizes is unknown.

This receptor was identified in an adult who was a healthcare worker with PCR-confirmed SARS-CoV-2 infection or an uninfected control (not recorded which). V usage is TRBV5-1 and J usage is TRBJ1-5; D gene unclear. Sequencing was performed on whole blood. The CDR3: CASSLGEIGQPQHF. Written as DNA, the CDR3 is TGCGCCAGCAGCTTGGGGGAGATCGGGCAGCCCCAGCATTTT. Using reference TRBV5-1 and TRBJ1-5 for the parts outside the CDR3, the full variable domain is KAGVTQTPRYLIKTRGQQVTLSCSPISGHRSVSWYQQTPGQGLQFLFEYFSETQRNKGNFPGRFSGRQFSNSRSEMNVSTLELGDSALYLCASSLGEIGQPQHFGDGTRLSIL.